This T cell receptor (beta chain) was identified in a study of blood T cells in healthy people across ages. Alongside a J-beta primer mix, a sample-barcoded 5' primer served in a second PCR lasting about 7 to 11 cycles. TCRdb re-analysed the 5' RACE reads in MiXCR, keeping a single row per CDR3 protein. The table lists 1.4 million or so distinct CDR3 sequences, 35% to 45% of them singletons. This clonotype was recorded many times. CDR1 is MRHNA and CDR2 is SNTAGT in the germline V gene. The CDR3 has 14 amino acids. The germline V and J ends were trimmed by 6 bases and 2 bases, with 12 bases remaining between them.

V gene TRBV6-4 combines with J gene TRBJ2-3; D ambiguous. The sequencing sample was made of blood. The sequence derives from a woman under 30 in good health. CDR3 amino acids: CASSVSGSTDTQYF. Written as DNA, the CDR3 is TGTGCCAGCAGCGTCTCAGGCTCCACAGATACGCAGTATTTT.